Sequencing of this T cell receptor beta chain was carried out in a study of early T cells in non-severe SARS-CoV-2 infection (dated by TCRdb to about 2021). For the study in its entirety: Bulk RNA from unsorted whole blood was used for TCR sequencing, so alpha and beta chains could not be paired. What the authors observed across the whole study: VDJdb matching was skewed toward anti-spike CD8 responses and likely underestimated virus-specific expansions by missing private and CD4 specificities.

CDR1 is given as KGHSH and CDR2 as LQKENI, both from the germline V gene. Including the terminal cysteine and phenylalanine, the CDR3 comprises 12 residues. This entry keeps only the CDR3 DNA: 36 bases, framed from base 1. V gives up 5 bases and J gives up 2 bases, and the segment between their germline ends measures 4 bases. Set within a cohort of healthcare workers in London, UK, this nested case-control study involved weekly PCR testing of nasopharyngeal swabs along with blood sampling. Healthcare workers were recruited between 23 and 31 March 2020, during the week of the UK lockdown, and were followed weekly for up to roughly 15 weeks. This clonotype has just a few counts. Its antigen specificity is not known. No much larger clone exists at a distance of one base, and base qualities are not known. Preparation of the library involved 5' RACE. Sequencing took place on a NextSeq 500. In the TCR library protocol, unique molecular identifiers were attached to individual cDNA molecules to correct for PCR bias and sequencing error. Both TCR alpha and beta chains were sequenced, and tight co-correlation was observed between alpha and beta sequence abundances in each sample. The paper's data handling went like this. Decombinator V4 was used to annotate TCR sequences for V gene, J gene and CDR3. Expanded TCRs were defined as changing significantly between any two time points under a Poisson model with p below 0.0001. TCR abundances were normalised to the total number of TCRs sequenced per sample and expressed as counts per million. TRAV1-2 paired with TRAJ12, TRAJ20 or TRAJ33 defined MAIT TCRs, while TRAV10 paired with TRAJ18 defined iNKT TCRs. VDJdb, accessed 1 November 2021, was searched for CMV, EBV and SARS-CoV-2 annotated TCRs, excluding TCRs annotated for multiple antigens. The public reads were reanalyzed by TCRdb: fastp trimming at Q25, MiXCR alignment, in-frame beta chains only. Every entry covers one CDR3 protein and lists the most common genes and DNA from its rows. The V and J calls shown here were made by TCRdb, not taken from the authors' results. The sample table contains about 55,000 distinct CDR3 sequences; only one count was recorded for around 7% of them. The leading ten clones occupy about 5.9% of the sample.

The sequence was obtained from an adult who was a healthcare worker with PCR-confirmed SARS-CoV-2 infection or an uninfected control (not recorded which). This chain is built from TRBV18 and TRBJ1-5; no D segment can be confidently identified. The material sequenced was whole blood, taken at baseline. The CDR3 corresponds to CASSSGNQPQHF. The nucleotides read TGTGCCAGCTCATCGGGCAATCAGCCCCAGCATTTT.